The 29 T cell receptor beta chains below were found in one sample sequenced in a study of T cells in Graves' hyperthyroidism and ophthalmopathy. Amplification of TCR beta CDR3 regions used RNA as the template. First-round RT-PCR of the TCR CDR3 relied on the HTBI primer set. TCRdb itself ran the multiplex PCR reads through MiXCR, one entry per CDR3 protein. Here the sample spans about 510,000 distinct CDR3 sequences, over 35% being singletons. Sequences were obtained from peripheral blood or thyroid tissue (not recorded which). The receptors originated from an adult woman with Graves' disease, either hyperthyroidism or ophthalmopathy (not recorded which).

The chain has TRBV9 and TRBJ2-6; D is uncertain. Per germline, CDR1 SGDLS and CDR2 YYNGEE. The CDR3 consists of 18 residues. The V end lost 2 bases, the J end lost 0 bases, and 15 bases lay between the germline ends. In DNA, the CDR3 is TGTGCCAGCAGCGTCGGACGGACCCGCGGCTCTGGGGCCAACGTCCTGACTTTC. Translated: CASSVGRTRGSGANVLTF. Full variable domain (rest looked up from reference TRBV9 and TRBJ2-6): DSGVTQTPKHLITATGQRVTLRCSPRSGDLSVYWYQQSLDQGLQFLIQYYNGEERAKGNILERFSAQQFPDLHSELNLSSLELGDSALYFCASSVGRTRGSGANVLTFGAGSRLTVL.

Points on this clonotype: A junction boundary mismatches the germline segment, possibly from a read error. This chain uses TRBV10-3 with TRBJ1-5; 7 positions match TRBD1. The CDR3 runs 14 residues. CDR1 and CDR2 (germline): ENHRY, SYGVKD. This CDR3 is CAIRGQIGQAWPKF. The CDR3 nucleotides are TGTGCCATCAGGGGACAAATCGGACAGGCATGGCCCAAATTT.

The chain joins TRBV28 to TRBJ1-1; D is ambiguous. Germline V lookup: CDR1 MDHEN, CDR2 SYDVKM. V was trimmed by 6 bases and J by 0 bases, leaving 8 bases between them. The CDR3 is made up of 13 amino acids. Here the CDR3 DNA reads TGTGCCAGCAGCCACACGTTGAACACTGAAGCTTTCTTT. The encoded protein is CASSHTLNTEAFF. The variable domain in full, with the rest retrieved from reference TRBV28 and TRBJ1-1, is DVKVTQSSRYLVKRTGEKVFLECVQDMDHENMFWYRQDPGLGLRLIYFSYDVKMKEKGDIPEGYSVSREKKERFSLILESASTNQTSMYLCASSHTLNTEAFFGQGTRLTVV.

The J gene is TRBJ1-2, the V gene TRBV24-1; D remains unclear. The V end lost 7 bases, the J end lost 4 bases, and 12 bases lay between the germline ends. This CDR3 region has 13 residues. CDR1 and CDR2 (germline): KGHDR, SFDVKD. The CDR3 DNA reads as TGTGCCACCAGCGAGGGAACGGGCTATGGCTACACCTTC. It yields the protein CATSEGTGYGYTF.

This chain uses TRBV7-9 with TRBJ2-3; 7 bases are shared with TRBD1. The length of the CDR3 is 16 residues. Germline V gene sequence: CDR1 SEHNR, CDR2 FQNEAQ (reference sequence). Losses at the gene ends were 7 bases for V and 0 bases for J; bases not matched to a gene: 10. The CDR3: CASTKGAESSTDTQYF. CDR3 nucleotide sequence: TGTGCCAGCACCAAGGGGGCGGAGTCTAGCACAGATACGCAGTATTTT.

This sequence joins TRBV7-9 and TRBJ1-6; 11 nucleotides match TRBD1. CDR1 SEHNR and CDR2 FQNEAQ come from the germline V gene (reference sequence). This CDR3 has 14 residues. V trimming: 5 bases; J trimming: 10 bases; junction bases outside the gene matches: 4. The CDR3 sequence is CASSGGQGASPLHF. CDR3 nucleotide sequence: TGTGCCAGCAGCGGTGGACAGGGGGCGTCACCCCTCCACTTT.

The chain carries TRBV7-9 and TRBJ1-6, with D possibly TRBD1 on 6 matching bases. The germline V gene encodes CDR1 SEHNR and CDR2 FQNEAQ (reference sequence). The CDR3 contains 16 residues. V was trimmed by 1 base and J by 7 bases, leaving 14 bases between them. This CDR3 is CASSLVGGARNSPLHF. Here the CDR3 DNA reads TGTGCCAGCAGCTTAGTAGGGGGGGCGCGAAATTCACCCCTCCACTTT.

In regard to this clonotype: A much larger clone differs by one base, so this may be a read error. This chain uses TRBV18 with TRBJ1-1, with unresolved D. The germline V gene has CDR1 KGHSH and CDR2 LQKENI. The CDR3 runs 13 residues. Trimming took 8 bases from V and 0 from J, leaving 10 bases between them. CDR3 DNA: TGTGCCAGCCCAAGTGACATGAACACTGAAGCTTTCTTT. Translating it yields CASPSDMNTEAFF.

The chain links TRBV14 to TRBJ2-5; perhaps TRBD1 as D (6 bases). CDR3 length: 16 amino acids. Trimming removed 1 base from V and 1 base from J, with 13 bases in between. The germline V gene encodes CDR1 SGHDN and CDR2 FVKESK. The CDR3 region is CASSQVGGRIQETQYF. In DNA, the CDR3 is TGTGCCAGCAGCCAAGTTGGGGGCCGTATCCAAGAGACCCAGTACTTC.

V gene TRBV7-9 combines with J gene TRBJ2-7, with 9 bases aligning to TRBD1. V was clipped by 7 bases and J by 3 bases; unmatched bases: 7. The CDR3 consists of 14 residues. Germline CDR1 reads SEHNR; CDR2 reads FQNEAQ (reference sequence). The CDR3 region is CASTSGTGLYEQYF. The CDR3 DNA is TGTGCCAGCACCTCGGGGACAGGGCTCTACGAGCAGTACTTC.

This clonotype was observed a handful of times. The chain recombines TRBV29-1 with TRBJ2-2; D unclear. In germline, CDR1 is SQVTM, CDR2 ANQGSEA. With 5 bases removed from V and 3 bases from J, the gap between germline ends came to 4 bases. This CDR3 comprises 11 residues. The CDR3 here is CSVQHTGELFF. The DNA of the CDR3 is TGCAGCGTTCAGCACACCGGGGAGCTGTTTTTT.

This clonotype was seen only a few times. J is TRBJ1-2 and V is TRBV14, with D possibly matching TRBD1 (6 bases). The germline V and J ends were trimmed by 4 bases and 3 bases, with 12 bases remaining between them. CDR1 SGHDN and CDR2 FVKESK come from the germline V gene. This CDR3 is 14 amino acids long. CDR3 amino acids: CASSPRAGDYGYTF. DNA for the CDR3: TGTGCCAGCAGCCCCCGGGCAGGGGACTATGGCTACACCTTC.

At least ten counts were recorded for this clonotype. The gene calls are TRBV7-9 and TRBJ1-2; D perhaps matches TRBD1 (6 bases). This CDR3 spans 16 amino acids. CDR1 is SEHNR and CDR2 is FQNEAQ in the germline V gene (reference sequence). V was clipped by 1 base and J by 9 bases, with 21 bases between them. The CDR3 nucleotides read TGTGCCAGCAGCTTAGTGAATGACAGGAGACCCTGGAGCTACACCTTC. Its protein product is CASSLVNDRRPWSYTF.

The chain combines TRBV29-1 with TRBJ1-5; D remains unclear. With 2 bases removed from V and 7 bases from J, the gap between germline ends came to 12 bases. The length of the CDR3 is 13 residues. Germline V gives CDR1 SQVTM, CDR2 ANQGSEA. In DNA, the CDR3 is TGCAGCGTTGAAAGAGGGCAACGGCAGCCCCAGCATTTT. Translated: CSVERGQRQPQHF.

The table lists this clonotype with a few counts. V and J are TRBV7-2 and TRBJ2-7, with a tentative D call TRBD1 (5 bases). Per the germline V gene, CDR1 is SGHTA and CDR2 is FQGNSA. V was clipped by 5 bases and J by 3 bases, with 11 bases between them. This CDR3 region has 13 residues. CDR3 loop: CASSQRQYYEQYF. The CDR3 coding sequence is TGTGCCAGCAGCCAGCGACAGTACTACGAGCAGTACTTC. Drawing the rest from reference TRBV7-2 and TRBJ2-7, the complete variable domain is GAGVSQSPSNKVTEKGKDVELRCDPISGHTALYWYRQSLGQGLEFLIYFQGNSAPDKSGLPSDRFSAERTGGSVSTLTIQRTQQEDSAVYLCASSQRQYYEQYFGPGTRLTVT.

The chain links TRBV5-1 to TRBJ1-1; tentatively, D is TRBD1 (5 bases). V shed 6 bases and J shed 3 bases, with 9 bases lying between them. CDR3 length: 12 residues. CDR1 SGHRS and CDR2 YFSETQ come from the germline V gene. The CDR3 here is CASTGVDTEAFF. CDR3 DNA sequence: TGCGCCAGCACGGGGGTTGACACTGAAGCTTTCTTT. Using reference TRBV5-1 and TRBJ1-1 for the parts outside the CDR3, the full variable domain is KAGVTQTPRYLIKTRGQQVTLSCSPISGHRSVSWYQQTPGQGLQFLFEYFSETQRNKGNFPGRFSGRQFSNSRSEMNVSTLELGDSALYLCASTGVDTEAFFGQGTRLTVV.

The rearrangement joins TRBV5-1 to TRBJ2-5, with TRBD2 matching 7 bases. The V segment lost 3 bases and the J segment 2 bases; nucleotides outside the gene matches: 4. CDR1 and CDR2 (germline): SGHRS, YFSETQ. The CDR3 has 14 amino acids. The CDR3 sequence: CASSSGLVQETQYF. The CDR3 nucleotides are TGCGCCAGCAGCTCCGGACTAGTTCAAGAGACCCAGTACTTC.

This clonotype showed up many times. The chain joins TRBV28 to TRBJ2-5, with TRBD2 identical over 11 bases. Germline CDR1 and CDR2: MDHEN and SYDVKM. The CDR3 spans 12 residues. V lost 10 bases, J lost 5 bases, and 3 bases stayed unmatched. The chain's CDR3 is CAIAGGPETQYF. The CDR3 DNA sequence: TGTGCCATAGCGGGAGGGCCTGAGACCCAGTACTTC. Filled out from reference TRBV28 and TRBJ2-5, the complete variable domain reads DVKVTQSSRYLVKRTGEKVFLECVQDMDHENMFWYRQDPGLGLRLIYFSYDVKMKEKGDIPEGYSVSREKKERFSLILESASTNQTSMYLCAIAGGPETQYFGPGTRLLVL.

This clonotype appeared many times. The chain has TRBV6-6 and TRBJ1-6; weak D call: TRBD1 (5 bases). CDR1 and CDR2 (germline): MNHNY, SVGAGI (reference sequence). This CDR3 has 18 residues. V was clipped by 2 bases and J by 7 bases, with 21 bases between them. The CDR3 loop reads CASSYPVAGSGWNSPLHF. CDR3 coding DNA: TGTGCCAGCAGTTACCCGGTGGCAGGGAGCGGGTGGAATTCACCCCTCCACTTT.

This clonotype was counted many times. The chain is built from TRBV29-1 and TRBJ1-5; D is possibly TRBD1 (5 bases). Germline values: CDR1 SQVTM, CDR2 ANQGSEA. This CDR3 is built from 12 residues. V was trimmed by 6 bases and J by 2 bases, leaving 8 bases between them. Here the CDR3 DNA reads TGCAGCGTCAGGGTGCGCAATCAGCCCCAGCATTTT. Its protein product is CSVRVRNQPQHF.

This clonotype was seen at least ten times. J is TRBJ1-6 and V is TRBV25-1; D gene uncertain. V was clipped by 3 bases and J by 8 bases, with 8 bases between them. Germline V CDR1 and CDR2: MGHDK, SYGVNS. The CDR3 loop spans 13 amino acids. As DNA, the CDR3 is TGTGCCAGCAGTGACCTATTTGATTCACCCCTCCACTTT. As protein: CASSDLFDSPLHF.

In its sample, this clonotype was seen many times. This chain uses TRBV29-1 with TRBJ1-4, with D possibly being TRBD1 (5 bases). This CDR3 has 13 residues. V was cut by 6 bases and J by 3 bases, with 11 bases left in between. Germline V lookup: CDR1 SQVTM, CDR2 ANQGSEA. Here the CDR3 reads CSVTPGANEKLFF. The CDR3 nucleotides are TGCAGCGTCACTCCGGGGGCTAATGAAAAACTGTTTTTT.

The rearrangement uses TRBV15 and TRBJ2-7; 9 bases align to TRBD2. The CDR3 is made up of 12 amino acids. The trim removed 2 bases at V and 12 bases at J, leaving 5 bases unmatched. CDR1 is LNHNV, CDR2 YYDKDF, per germline (reference sequence). The CDR3 nucleotides read TGTGCCACCAGCAGATCAGGACTAGCGCGGTACTTC. The encoded protein is CATSRSGLARYF.

The chain links TRBV11-3 to TRBJ2-7; no clear D. The CDR3 contains 14 residues. Deletions cut 5 bases from V and 2 bases from J, with 13 bases between. CDR1 SGHNT and CDR2 YENEEA come from the germline V gene. In DNA form, the CDR3 reads TGTGCCAGCAGCCAAGGTTGGCAAACCTACGAGCAGTACTTC. It specifies CASSQGWQTYEQYF. Based on the CDR3 plus reference TRBV11-3 and TRBJ2-7, the full variable domain is EAGVVQSPRYKIIEKKQPVAFWCNPISGHNTLYWYLQNLGQGPELLIRYENEEAVDDSQLPKDRFSAERLKGVDSTLKIQPAELGDSAVYLCASSQGWQTYEQYFGPGTRLTVT.

The rearrangement uses TRBV7-2 and TRBJ2-7; the D gene is possibly TRBD1 (7 bases). The CDR3 runs 15 residues. Trimming pared 2 bases from V and 1 base from J, leaving 12 bases between. Germline V gene lookup returns CDR1 SGHTA and CDR2 FQGNSA. The CDR3 DNA follows: TGTGCCAGCAGCTTACATGCGGGACAGTCCTACGAGCAGTACTTC. This codes for CASSLHAGQSYEQYF.

This clonotype showed up many times. The chain combines TRBV4-2 with TRBJ2-7; weak D call: TRBD2 (6 bases). V was pared by 0 bases and J by 2 bases, with 14 bases between. This CDR3 has 16 amino acids. CDR1 is LGHNA and CDR2 is YNFKEQ in the germline V gene. CDR3 amino acids: CASSQEWDSLAYEQYF. CDR3 DNA sequence: TGTGCCAGCAGCCAAGAATGGGACTCCCTGGCCTACGAGCAGTACTTC.

This clonotype has only a few counts. The chain carries TRBV20-1 and TRBJ1-1, with no clear D. Trimming removed 0 bases from V and 6 bases from J, with 11 bases in between. This CDR3 comprises 13 residues. The germline CDR1 and CDR2 sequences are DFQATT and SNEGSKA (reference sequence). The CDR3 reads CSARDRLFAEAFF. The CDR3 DNA reads TGCAGTGCTAGAGATCGGCTGTTCGCTGAAGCTTTCTTT.

This chain connects TRBV14 to TRBJ1-4; D is unresolved. V gave up 1 base and J gave up 4 bases, with 10 bases separating them. Germline CDR1 and CDR2: SGHDN and FVKESK. The CDR3 length is 15 residues. CDR3 in DNA: TGTGCCAGCAGCCAAGGGGCGCAAATTAATGAAAAACTGTTTTTT. It encodes CASSQGAQINEKLFF.

Worth noting for this clonotype: This likely comes from a read error, as the CDR3 has no conserved phenylalanine or tryptophan at its end. It is unclear where the CDR3 begins or ends on the DNA, so no DNA is shown, and the CDR3 is as TCRdb lists it. The chain has TRBV5-1 and TRBJ2-6; whether TRBD1, the table's D call, matches the DNA was not checked. Inclusive of both ends, the CDR3 amounts to 17 amino acids. Per the germline V gene, CDR1 is SGHRS and CDR2 is YFSETQ. The chain's CDR3 is CASSLTTGISGANVLVL.